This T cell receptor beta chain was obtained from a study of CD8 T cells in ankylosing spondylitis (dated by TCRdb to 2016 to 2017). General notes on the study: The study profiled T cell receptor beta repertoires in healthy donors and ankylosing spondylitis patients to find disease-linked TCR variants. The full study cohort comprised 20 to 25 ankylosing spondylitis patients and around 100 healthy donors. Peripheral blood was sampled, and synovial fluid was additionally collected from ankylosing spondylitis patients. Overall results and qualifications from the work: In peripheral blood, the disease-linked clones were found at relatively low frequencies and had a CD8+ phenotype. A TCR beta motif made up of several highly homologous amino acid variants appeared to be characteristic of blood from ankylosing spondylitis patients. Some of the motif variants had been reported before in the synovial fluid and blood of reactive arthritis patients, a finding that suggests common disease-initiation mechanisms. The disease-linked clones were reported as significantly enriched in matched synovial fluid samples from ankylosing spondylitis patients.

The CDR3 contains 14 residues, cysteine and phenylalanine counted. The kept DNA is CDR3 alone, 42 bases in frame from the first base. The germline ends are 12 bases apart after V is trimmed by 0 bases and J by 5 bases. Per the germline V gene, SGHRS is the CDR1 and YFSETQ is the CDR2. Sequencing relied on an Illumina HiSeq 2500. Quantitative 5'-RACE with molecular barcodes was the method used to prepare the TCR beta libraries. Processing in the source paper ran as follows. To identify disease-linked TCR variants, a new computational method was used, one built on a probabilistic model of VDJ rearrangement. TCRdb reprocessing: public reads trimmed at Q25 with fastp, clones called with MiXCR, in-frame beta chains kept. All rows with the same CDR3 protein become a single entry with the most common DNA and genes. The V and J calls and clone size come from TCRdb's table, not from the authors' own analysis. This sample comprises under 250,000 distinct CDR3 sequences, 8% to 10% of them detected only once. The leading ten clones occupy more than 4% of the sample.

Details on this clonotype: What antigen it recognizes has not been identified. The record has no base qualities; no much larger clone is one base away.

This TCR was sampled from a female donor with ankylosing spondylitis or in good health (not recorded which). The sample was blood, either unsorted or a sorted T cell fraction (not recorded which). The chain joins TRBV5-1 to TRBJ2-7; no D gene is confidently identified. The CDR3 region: CASSLDSESHEQYF. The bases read TGCGCCAGCAGCTTGGACTCAGAAAGCCACGAGCAGTACTTC.